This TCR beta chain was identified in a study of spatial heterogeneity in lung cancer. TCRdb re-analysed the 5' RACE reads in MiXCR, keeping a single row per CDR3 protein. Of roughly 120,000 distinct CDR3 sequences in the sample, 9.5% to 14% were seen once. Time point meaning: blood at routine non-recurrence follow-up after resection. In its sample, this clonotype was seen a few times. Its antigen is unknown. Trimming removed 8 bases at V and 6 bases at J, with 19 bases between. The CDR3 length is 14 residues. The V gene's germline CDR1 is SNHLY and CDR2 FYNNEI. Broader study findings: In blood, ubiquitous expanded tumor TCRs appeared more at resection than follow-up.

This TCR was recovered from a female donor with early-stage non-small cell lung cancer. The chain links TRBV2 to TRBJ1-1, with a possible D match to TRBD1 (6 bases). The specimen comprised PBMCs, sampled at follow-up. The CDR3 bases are TGTGCCAGCGAGAGGGGGACAACGGGGGCTGAAGCTTTCTTT. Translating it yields CASERGTTGAEAFF.